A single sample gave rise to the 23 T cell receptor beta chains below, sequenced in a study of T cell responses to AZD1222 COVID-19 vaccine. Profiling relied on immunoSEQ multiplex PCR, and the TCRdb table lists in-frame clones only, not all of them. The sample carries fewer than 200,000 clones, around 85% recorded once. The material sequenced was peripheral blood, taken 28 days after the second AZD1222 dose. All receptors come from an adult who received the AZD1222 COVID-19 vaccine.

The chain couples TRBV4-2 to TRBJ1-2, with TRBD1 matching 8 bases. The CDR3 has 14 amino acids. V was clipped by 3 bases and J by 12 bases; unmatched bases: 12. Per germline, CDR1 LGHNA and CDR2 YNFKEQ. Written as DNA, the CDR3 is TGTGCCAGCAGCCAGTCGGACAGGGACCCACGGAACACCTTC. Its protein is CASSQSDRDPRNTF.

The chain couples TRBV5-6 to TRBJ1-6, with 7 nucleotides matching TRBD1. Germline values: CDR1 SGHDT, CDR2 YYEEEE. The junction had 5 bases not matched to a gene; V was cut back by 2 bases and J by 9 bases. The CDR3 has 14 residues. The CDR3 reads CASSLQGPFSPLHF. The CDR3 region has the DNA TGTGCCAGCAGCTTACAGGGGCCTTTTTCACCCCTCCACTTT.

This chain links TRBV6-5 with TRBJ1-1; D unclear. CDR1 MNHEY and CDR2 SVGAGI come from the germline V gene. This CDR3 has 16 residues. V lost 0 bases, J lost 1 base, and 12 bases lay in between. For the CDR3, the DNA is TGTGCCAGCAGTTACTCGATAGTACGGAAGAACACTGAAGCTTTCTTT. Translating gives CASSYSIVRKNTEAFF.

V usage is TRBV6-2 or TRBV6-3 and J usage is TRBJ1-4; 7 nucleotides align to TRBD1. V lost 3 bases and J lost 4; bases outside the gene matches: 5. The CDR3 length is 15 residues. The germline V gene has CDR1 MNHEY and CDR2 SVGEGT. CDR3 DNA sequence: TGTGCCAGCAGTTATTGGACAGGCGGTAATGAAAAACTGTTTTTT. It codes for CASSYWTGGNEKLFF.

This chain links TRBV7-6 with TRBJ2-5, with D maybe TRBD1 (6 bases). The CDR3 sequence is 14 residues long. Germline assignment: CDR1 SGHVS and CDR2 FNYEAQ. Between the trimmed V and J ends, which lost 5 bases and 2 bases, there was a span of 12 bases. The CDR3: CASSPRGPQETQYF. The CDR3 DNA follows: TGTGCCAGCAGCCCCAGGGGTCCTCAAGAGACCCAGTACTTC.

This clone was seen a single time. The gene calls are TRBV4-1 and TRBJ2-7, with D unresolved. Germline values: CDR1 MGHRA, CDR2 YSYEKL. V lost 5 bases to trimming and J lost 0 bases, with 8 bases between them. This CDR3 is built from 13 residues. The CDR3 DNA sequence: TGCGCCAGCAGCATAGGTACCTCCTACGAGCAGTACTTC. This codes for CASSIGTSYEQYF.

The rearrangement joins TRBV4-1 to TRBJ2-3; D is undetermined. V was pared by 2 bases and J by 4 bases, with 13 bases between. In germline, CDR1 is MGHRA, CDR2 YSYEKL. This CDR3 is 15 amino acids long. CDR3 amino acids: CASSQSKVPPDTQYF. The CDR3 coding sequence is TGCGCCAGCAGCCAAAGCAAGGTACCCCCAGATACGCAGTATTTT.

The CDR3 spells CASSVSGTGLYEQYF. The DNA for the CDR3 is TGCGCCAGCAGCGTATCCGGGACAGGACTTTACGAGCAGTACTTC. The genes are TRBV5-1 and TRBJ2-7; 8 positions agree with TRBD1. The CDR3 is made up of 15 amino acids. V trimming: 4 bases; J trimming: 4 bases; junction bases outside the gene matches: 10. In germline, CDR1 is SGHRS, CDR2 YFSETQ.

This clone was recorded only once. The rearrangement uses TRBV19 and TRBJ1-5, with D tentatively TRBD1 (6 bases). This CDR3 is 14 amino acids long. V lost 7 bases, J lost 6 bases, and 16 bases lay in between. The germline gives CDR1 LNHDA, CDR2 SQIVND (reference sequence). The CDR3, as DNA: TGTGCCAGTACCGAGACAGGTCTGGGTCAGCCCCAGCATTTT. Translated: CASTETGLGQPQHF.

This CDR3 reads CASSLPQITYGYTF. The DNA for the CDR3 is TGTGCCAGCAGCCTACCCCAGATAACCTATGGCTACACCTTC. The chain couples TRBV3-1 (or the pseudogene TRBV3-2) to TRBJ1-2; no clear D gene. Germline CDR1 reads LGHDT; CDR2 reads YNNKEL (reference sequence). Trimming removed 4 bases from V and 4 bases from J, with 13 bases in between. This CDR3 is 14 amino acids long.

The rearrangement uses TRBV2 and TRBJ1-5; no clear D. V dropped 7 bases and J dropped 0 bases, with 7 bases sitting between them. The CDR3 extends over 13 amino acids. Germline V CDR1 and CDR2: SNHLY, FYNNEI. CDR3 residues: CASTTNSNQPQHF. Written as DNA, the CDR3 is TGTGCCAGCACCACTAATAGCAATCAGCCCCAGCATTTT. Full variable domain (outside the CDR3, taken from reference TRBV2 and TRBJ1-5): EPEVTQTPSHQVTQMGQEVILRCVPISNHLYFYWYRQILGQKVEFLVSFYNNEISEKSEIFDDQFSVERPDGSNFTLKIRSTKLEDSAMYFCASTTNSNQPQHFGDGTRLSIL.

The CDR3: CASSVDSSYEQYF. The DNA of the CDR3 is TGTGCCAGCAGCGTTGACAGCTCCTACGAGCAGTACTTC. The chain uses TRBV9 and TRBJ2-7; TRBD1 might be the D (5 bases). The CDR3 has 13 residues. Germline V CDR1 and CDR2: SGDLS, YYNGEE. V lost 2 bases and J 0 bases, leaving 6 bases between the germline ends.

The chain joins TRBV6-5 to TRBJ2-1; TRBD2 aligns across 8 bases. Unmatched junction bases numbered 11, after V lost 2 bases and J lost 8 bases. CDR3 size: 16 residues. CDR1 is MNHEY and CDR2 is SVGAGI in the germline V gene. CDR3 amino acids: CASSYRAGSGAYEQFF. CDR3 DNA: TGTGCCAGCAGTTACCGGGCGGGTAGCGGGGCGTATGAGCAGTTCTTC.

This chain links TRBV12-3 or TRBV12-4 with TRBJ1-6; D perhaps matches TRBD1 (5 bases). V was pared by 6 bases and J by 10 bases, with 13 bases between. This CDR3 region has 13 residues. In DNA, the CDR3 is TGTGCCAGCAGCCGACAACAGGAGTCACCCCTCCACTTT. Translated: CASSRQQESPLHF.

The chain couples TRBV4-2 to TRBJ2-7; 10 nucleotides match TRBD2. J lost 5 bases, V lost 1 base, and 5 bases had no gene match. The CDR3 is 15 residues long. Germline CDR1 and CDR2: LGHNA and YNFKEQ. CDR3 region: CASSQGASGGNEQYF. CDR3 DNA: TGTGCCAGCAGCCAAGGGGCTAGCGGGGGCAACGAGCAGTACTTC.

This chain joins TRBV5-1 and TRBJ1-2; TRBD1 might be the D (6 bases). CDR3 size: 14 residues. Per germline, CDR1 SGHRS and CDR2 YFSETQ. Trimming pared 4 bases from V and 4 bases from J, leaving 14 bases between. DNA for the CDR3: TGCGCCAGCAGCGCCGGACCAGGGGCCTATGGCTACACCTTC. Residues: CASSAGPGAYGYTF. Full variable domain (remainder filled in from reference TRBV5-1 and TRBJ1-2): KAGVTQTPRYLIKTRGQQVTLSCSPISGHRSVSWYQQTPGQGLQFLFEYFSETQRNKGNFPGRFSGRQFSNSRSEMNVSTLELGDSALYLCASSAGPGAYGYTFGSGTRLTVV.

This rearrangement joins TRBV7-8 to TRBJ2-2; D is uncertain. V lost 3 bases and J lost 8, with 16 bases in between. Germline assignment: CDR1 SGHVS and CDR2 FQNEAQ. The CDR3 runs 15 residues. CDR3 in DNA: TGTGCCAGCAGCTTTGGCCAGACCTTCCTTGGGGAGCTGTTTTTT. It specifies CASSFGQTFLGELFF.

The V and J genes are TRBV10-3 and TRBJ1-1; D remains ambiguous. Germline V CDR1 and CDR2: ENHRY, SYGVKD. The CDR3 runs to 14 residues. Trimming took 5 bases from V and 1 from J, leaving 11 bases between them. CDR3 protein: CAISPHWENTEAFF. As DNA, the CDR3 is TGTGCCATCAGTCCCCATTGGGAGAACACTGAAGCTTTCTTT.

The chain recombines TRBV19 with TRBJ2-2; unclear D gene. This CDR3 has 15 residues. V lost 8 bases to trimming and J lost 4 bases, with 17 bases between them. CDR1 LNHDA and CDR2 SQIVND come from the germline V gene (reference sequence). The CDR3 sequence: CASSGPVLGTGELFF. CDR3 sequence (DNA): TGTGCCAGTTCCGGCCCCGTCCTCGGCACCGGGGAGCTGTTTTTT.

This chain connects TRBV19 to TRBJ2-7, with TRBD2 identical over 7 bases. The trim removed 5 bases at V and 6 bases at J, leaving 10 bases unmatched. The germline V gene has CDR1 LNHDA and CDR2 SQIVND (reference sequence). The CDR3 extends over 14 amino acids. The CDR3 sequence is CASSYGGGGSEQYF. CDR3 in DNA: TGTGCCAGTAGTTATGGGGGGGGAGGCTCCGAGCAGTACTTC.

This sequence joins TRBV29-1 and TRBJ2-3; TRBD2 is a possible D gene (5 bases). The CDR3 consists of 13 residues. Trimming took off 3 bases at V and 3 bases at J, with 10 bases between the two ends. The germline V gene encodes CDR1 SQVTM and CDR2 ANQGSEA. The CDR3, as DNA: TGCAGCGTTGATCGAGGGCTAACAGATACGCAGTATTTT. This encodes CSVDRGLTDTQYF.

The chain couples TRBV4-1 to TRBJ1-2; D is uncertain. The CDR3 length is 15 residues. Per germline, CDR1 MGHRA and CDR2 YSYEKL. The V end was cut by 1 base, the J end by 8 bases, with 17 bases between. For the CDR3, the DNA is TGCGCCAGCAGCCAAGGCCCAACCCCTGGTAAAGGCTACACCTTC. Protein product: CASSQGPTPGKGYTF.

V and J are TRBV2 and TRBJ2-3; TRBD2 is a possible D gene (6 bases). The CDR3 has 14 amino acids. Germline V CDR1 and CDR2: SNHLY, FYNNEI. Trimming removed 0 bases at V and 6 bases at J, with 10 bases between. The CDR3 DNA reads TGTGCCAGCAGTGAAGCGCTGGGACTGGATACGCAGTATTTT. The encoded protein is CASSEALGLDTQYF.